The rows below give T cell receptor beta chains drawn from one sample of a study of control samples from healthy donors and cancer patients. Libraries were prepared by immunoSEQ multiplex PCR; TCRdb keeps only in-frame clonotypes and omits some of them. There are about 150,000 clones in the sample; about 89% occur only once, and less than 5% lies in the top ten. Sample: blood. The origin of the receptors is a man aged 25 to 40 in good health. The CDR3 runs from the conserved cysteine through the conserved F or W. D genes are given only for firm matches. Not every row has a clone size; where given, it reads once, few, many or a size class.

CDR3aa: CASGPTGTEYGYTF
CDR3nt: TGTGCCAGCGGCCCAACCGGGACAGAGTATGGCTACACCTTC
len: 14
v_gene: TRBV21-1
abundance: NA
j_gene: TRBJ1-2
d_gene: NA

CDR3aa: CASTQGGRATEAFF
CDR3nt: TGTGCCAGCACCCAAGGGGGCAGGGCAACTGAAGCTTTCTTT
len: 14
v_gene: TRBV3-1/TRBV3-2
abundance: NA
j_gene: TRBJ1-1
d_gene: TRBD1

CDR3aa: CASSVAPTSGGTDTQYF
CDR3nt: TGTGCCAGCAGCGTCGCTCCGACTAGCGGGGGAACAGATACGCAGTATTTT
len: 17
v_gene: TRBV9
abundance: NA
j_gene: TRBJ2-3
d_gene: TRBD2

CDR3aa: CASSQDSASGRAGFGYLLRNEQFF
CDR3nt: TGTGCCAGCAGCCAAGATTCGGCTAGCGGGAGGGCCGGATTTGGGTACCTCCTACGCAATGAGCAGTTCTTC
len: 24
v_gene: TRBV3-1/TRBV3-2
abundance: NA
j_gene: TRBJ2-1
d_gene: TRBD2

CDR3aa: CATSDPGLAGGVADTQYF
CDR3nt: TGTGCCACCAGTGATCCGGGACTAGCGGGGGGGGTAGCAGATACGCAGTATTTT
len: 18
v_gene: TRBV24-1
abundance: once
j_gene: TRBJ2-3
d_gene: TRBD2

CDR3aa: CASSQHAGQSYGYTF
CDR3nt: TGTGCCAGCAGCCAACATGCGGGGCAATCCTATGGCTACACCTTC
len: 15
v_gene: TRBV3-1/TRBV3-2
abundance: many
j_gene: TRBJ1-2
d_gene: NA

CDR3aa: CASRYSATNEKLFF
CDR3nt: TGTGCCAGCAGATACAGTGCAACTAATGAAAAACTGTTTTTT
len: 14
v_gene: TRBV7-2
abundance: NA
j_gene: TRBJ1-4
d_gene: NA

CDR3aa: CASSLGRLNTEAFF
CDR3nt: TGTGCCAGCAGCCTCGGACGGCTTAACACTGAAGCTTTCTTT
len: 14
v_gene: TRBV7-9
abundance: few
j_gene: TRBJ1-1
d_gene: NA

CDR3aa: CASGSGSSGANVLTF
CDR3nt: TGTGCCAGCGGTAGTGGAAGCTCTGGGGCCAACGTCCTGACTTTC
len: 15
v_gene: TRBV9
abundance: NA
j_gene: TRBJ2-6
d_gene: NA

CDR3aa: CASSQEEVAGGGRLEKLFF
CDR3nt: TGCGCCAGCAGCCAAGAAGAAGTGGCCGGAGGGGGCAGGCTTGAAAAACTGTTTTTT
len: 19
v_gene: TRBV4-3
abundance: few
j_gene: TRBJ1-4
d_gene: TRBD1

CDR3aa: CASSSKGGPRQGVSDEQFF
CDR3nt: TGTGCCAGCAGCTCAAAAGGGGGGCCTCGACAGGGAGTGAGTGATGAGCAGTTCTTC
len: 19
v_gene: TRBV21-1
abundance: NA
j_gene: TRBJ2-1
d_gene: NA

CDR3aa: CASRDSGMNTEAFF
CDR3nt: TGCGCCAGCAGGGACAGCGGCATGAACACTGAAGCTTTCTTT
len: 14
v_gene: TRBV4-3
abundance: NA
j_gene: TRBJ1-1
d_gene: NA

CDR3aa: CASKPSGQGFYEQYF
CDR3nt: TGCGCCAGCAAACCATCCGGGCAGGGATTCTACGAGCAGTACTTC
len: 15
v_gene: TRBV23-1
abundance: NA
j_gene: TRBJ2-7
d_gene: NA

CDR3aa: CASSESRFHNEQFF
CDR3nt: TGTGCCAGCAGTGAATCTAGGTTCCACAATGAGCAGTTCTTC
len: 14
v_gene: TRBV25-1
abundance: few
j_gene: TRBJ2-1
d_gene: NA

CDR3aa: CASSSTPKAYEQYF
CDR3nt: TGTGCCAGCAGCTCTACCCCGAAAGCCTACGAGCAGTACTTC
len: 14
v_gene: TRBV3-1/TRBV3-2
abundance: NA
j_gene: TRBJ2-7
d_gene: NA

CDR3aa: CASSHGGEARSNEKLFF
CDR3nt: TGTGCCAGCAGCCACGGGGGAGAGGCTCGATCTAATGAAAAACTGTTTTTT
len: 17
v_gene: TRBV3-1/TRBV3-2
abundance: NA
j_gene: TRBJ1-4
d_gene: NA

CDR3aa: CASRTSWGSTEAFF
CDR3nt: TGTGCCAGCAGAACCTCATGGGGTAGCACTGAAGCTTTCTTT
len: 14
v_gene: TRBV6-4
abundance: NA
j_gene: TRBJ1-1
d_gene: NA

CDR3aa: CASSLGVGETQYF
CDR3nt: TGTGCCAGCAGCTTAGGAGTTGGCGAGACCCAGTACTTC
len: 13
v_gene: TRBV7-6
abundance: NA
j_gene: TRBJ2-5
d_gene: NA

CDR3aa: CAWSESWVAGELFF
CDR3nt: TGTGCCTGGAGTGAATCCTGGGTGGCCGGGGAGCTGTTTTTT
len: 14
v_gene: TRBV30
abundance: once
j_gene: TRBJ2-2
d_gene: NA

CDR3aa: CASSSGGQTYSNQPQHF
CDR3nt: TGTGCCAGCTCCTCGGGGGGACAGACTTATAGCAATCAGCCCCAGCATTTT
len: 17
v_gene: TRBV18
abundance: NA
j_gene: TRBJ1-5
d_gene: TRBD1

CDR3aa: CASSQVSGRTANYGYTF
CDR3nt: TGTGCCAGCAGCCAAGTGTCGGGCAGGACAGCTAACTATGGCTACACCTTC
len: 17
v_gene: TRBV3-1/TRBV3-2
abundance: NA
j_gene: TRBJ1-2
d_gene: NA

CDR3aa: CASSRTRQGSTYEQYF
CDR3nt: TGTGCCAGCAGTCGAACCCGACAGGGATCGACCTACGAGCAGTACTTC
len: 16
v_gene: TRBV6-6
abundance: NA
j_gene: TRBJ2-7
d_gene: TRBD1

CDR3aa: CASSSGISYEQYF
CDR3nt: TGTGCCAGCAGCTCTGGGATATCCTACGAGCAGTACTTC
len: 13
v_gene: TRBV7-9
abundance: NA
j_gene: TRBJ2-7
d_gene: NA

CDR3aa: CASSTTVEGNTIYF
CDR3nt: TGTGCCAGCAGCACTACAGTGGAAGGAAACACCATATATTTT
len: 14
v_gene: TRBV6-5
abundance: NA
j_gene: TRBJ1-3
d_gene: NA

CDR3aa: CASRNRQGRETQYF
CDR3nt: TGTGCCAGCAGGAACCGACAGGGGAGGGAGACCCAGTACTTC
len: 14
v_gene: TRBV6-6
abundance: NA
j_gene: TRBJ2-5
d_gene: TRBD1

CDR3aa: CASSQEPQGLPEAFF
CDR3nt: TGCGCCAGCAGCCAAGAGCCGCAGGGGCTTCCTGAAGCTTTCTTT
len: 15
v_gene: TRBV4-3
abundance: NA
j_gene: TRBJ1-1
d_gene: NA

CDR3aa: CAWSNRVGNSPLHF
CDR3nt: TGTGCCTGGAGTAACAGGGTGGGAAATTCACCCCTCCACTTT
len: 14
v_gene: TRBV30
abundance: NA
j_gene: TRBJ1-6
d_gene: NA

CDR3aa: CASSPLSGGLGEQFF
CDR3nt: TGTGCCAGCAGCCCCCTGTCGGGGGGTTTAGGTGAGCAGTTCTTC
len: 15
v_gene: TRBV7-3
abundance: NA
j_gene: TRBJ2-1
d_gene: TRBD2

CDR3aa: CASSQDRAGVQSYEQYF
CDR3nt: TGCGCCAGCAGCCAAGATCGGGCGGGAGTACAATCCTACGAGCAGTACTTC
len: 17
v_gene: TRBV4-3
abundance: NA
j_gene: TRBJ2-7
d_gene: TRBD2

CDR3aa: CASSQGEAADTQYF
CDR3nt: TGTGCCAGCAGTCAGGGGGAGGCTGCAGATACGCAGTATTTT
len: 14
v_gene: TRBV6-4
abundance: NA
j_gene: TRBJ2-3
d_gene: NA

CDR3aa: CASSEARGAREETQYF
CDR3nt: TGTGCCAGCAGTGAAGCTCGGGGGGCGCGAGAAGAGACCCAGTACTTC
len: 16
v_gene: TRBV6-1
abundance: NA
j_gene: TRBJ2-5
d_gene: NA

CDR3aa: CASSSTLAGGAQETQYF
CDR3nt: TGTGCCAGCAGTTCGACACTAGCGGGGGGGGCACAAGAGACCCAGTACTTC
len: 17
v_gene: TRBV7-9
abundance: NA
j_gene: TRBJ2-5
d_gene: TRBD2

CDR3aa: CASSIEGKQYF
CDR3nt: TGTGCCAGTAGTATAGAGGGAAAGCAGTATTTT
len: 11
v_gene: TRBV19
abundance: once
j_gene: TRBJ2-3
d_gene: NA

CDR3aa: CASSVAPDRVVGNTIYF
CDR3nt: TGTGCCAGCAGCGTAGCTCCGGACAGGGTCGTTGGAAACACCATATATTTT
len: 17
v_gene: TRBV9
abundance: NA
j_gene: TRBJ1-3
d_gene: TRBD1

CDR3aa: CASSLSSGTDTQYF
CDR3nt: TGTGCCAGCAGCTTAAGTTCGGGCACAGATACGCAGTATTTT
len: 14
v_gene: TRBV7-3
abundance: NA
j_gene: TRBJ2-3
d_gene: NA

CDR3aa: CASSQDCVRGHIYGYTF
CDR3nt: TGTGCCAGCAGCCAAGATTGTGTCAGGGGGCATATCTATGGCTACACCTTC
len: 17
v_gene: TRBV3-1/TRBV3-2
abundance: NA
j_gene: TRBJ1-2
d_gene: TRBD1

CDR3aa: CAISESKTSPADTQYF
CDR3nt: TGTGCCATCAGTGAGTCGAAGACTAGTCCTGCAGATACGCAGTATTTT
len: 16
v_gene: TRBV10-3
abundance: NA
j_gene: TRBJ2-3
d_gene: NA

CDR3aa: CASSAGGTWTDTQYF
CDR3nt: TGTGCCAGCAGCGCCGGGGGGACCTGGACAGATACGCAGTATTTT
len: 15
v_gene: TRBV9
abundance: NA
j_gene: TRBJ2-3
d_gene: TRBD2

CDR3aa: CASGGQGGETQYF
CDR3nt: TGTGCCAGCGGGGGACAGGGCGGGGAGACCCAGTACTTC
len: 13
v_gene: TRBV7-3
abundance: once
j_gene: TRBJ2-5
d_gene: TRBD1

CDR3aa: CASSPRTGVGSPLHF
CDR3nt: TGCGCCAGCAGCCCCCGGACAGGGGTGGGTTCACCCCTCCACTTT
len: 15
v_gene: TRBV4-1
abundance: NA
j_gene: TRBJ1-6
d_gene: TRBD1

CDR3aa: CASSLAWQSERYF
CDR3nt: TGCGCCAGCAGCTTGGCCTGGCAGTCGGAGAGGTACTTC
len: 13
v_gene: TRBV5-1
abundance: once
j_gene: TRBJ2-7
d_gene: NA

CDR3aa: CATGASSLSYEQYF
CDR3nt: TGTGCCACCGGTGCCTCCAGCCTTTCCTACGAGCAGTACTTC
len: 14
v_gene: TRBV10-3
abundance: NA
j_gene: TRBJ2-7
d_gene: NA

CDR3aa: CASSPAGAASPLHF
CDR3nt: TGTGCCAGCAGCCCAGCCGGGGCAGCTTCACCCCTCCACTTT
len: 14
v_gene: TRBV9
abundance: NA
j_gene: TRBJ1-6
d_gene: NA

CDR3aa: CASSQAGTSGTYEQYF
CDR3nt: TGTGCCAGCAGCCAAGCCGGGACTAGCGGGACATACGAGCAGTACTTC
len: 16
v_gene: TRBV14
abundance: NA
j_gene: TRBJ2-7
d_gene: TRBD2

CDR3aa: CASSGGRSGIKNIQYF
CDR3nt: TGTGCCAGCAGCGGTGGTCGGAGCGGTATCAAAAACATTCAGTACTTC
len: 16
v_gene: TRBV9
abundance: NA
j_gene: TRBJ2-4
d_gene: NA

CDR3aa: CASSLVAGNTEAFF
CDR3nt: TGTGCCAGCAGCTTAGTAGCCGGGAACACTGAAGCTTTCTTT
len: 14
v_gene: TRBV7-8
abundance: few
j_gene: TRBJ1-1
d_gene: NA